This T cell receptor (beta chain) was documented in a study of regulatory T cells in long-lasting Graves disease. Library construction for TCR beta used iRepertoire HTBI primers and Arm-PCR of CDR3 regions. TCRdb passed the multiplex PCR reads through MiXCR, listing each CDR3 protein once. The table shows around 450,000 distinct CDR3 sequences, with around a fifth occurring only once. Germline CDR1 is SEHNR and CDR2 is FQNEAQ (reference sequence). The ends were cut back, 5 bases at V and 5 bases at J, with 24 bases in the middle. CDR3 length: 17 residues. Stated time point: persistent/refractory GD, antithyroid drugs over 5 years with positive TRAb. Researchers made the TCR library from RNA that was extracted from PBMCs.

The origin of this receptor is a female donor with Graves disease. Sequencing was performed on peripheral blood mononuclear cells (PBMCs), taken when the disease was refractory, from a patient treated with antithyroid drugs. The rearrangement links TRBV7-9 to TRBJ1-2, with D possibly TRBD1 on 6 matching bases. The CDR3 region has the DNA TGTGCCAGCAGCCCAGGGGAGAGGTTGGAAGTTCGGTATGGCTACACCTTC. Translating it yields CASSPGERLEVRYGYTF.